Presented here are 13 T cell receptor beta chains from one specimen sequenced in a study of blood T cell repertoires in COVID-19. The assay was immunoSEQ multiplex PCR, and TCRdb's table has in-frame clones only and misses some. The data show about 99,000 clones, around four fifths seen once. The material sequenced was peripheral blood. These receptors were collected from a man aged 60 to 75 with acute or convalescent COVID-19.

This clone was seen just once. Written as DNA, the CDR3 is TGCGCCAGCAGCTTGAGGGGCAGTACCTACGAGCAGTACTTC. As protein: CASSLRGSTYEQYF. The V gene is TRBV5-1, the J gene TRBJ2-7; maybe TRBD1 (5 bases). The CDR3 loop spans 14 amino acids. The V end lost 1 base, the J end lost 2 bases, and 10 bases lay between the germline ends. Germline loops: CDR1 SGHRS, CDR2 YFSETQ.

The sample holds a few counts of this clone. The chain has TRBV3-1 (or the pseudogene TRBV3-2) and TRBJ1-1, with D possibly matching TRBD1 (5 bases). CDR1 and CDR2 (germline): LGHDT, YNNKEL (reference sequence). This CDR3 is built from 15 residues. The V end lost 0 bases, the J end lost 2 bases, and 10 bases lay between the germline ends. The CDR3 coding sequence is TGTGCCAGCAGCCAAGAACCGACAGTTAACACTGAAGCTTTCTTT. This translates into CASSQEPTVNTEAFF.

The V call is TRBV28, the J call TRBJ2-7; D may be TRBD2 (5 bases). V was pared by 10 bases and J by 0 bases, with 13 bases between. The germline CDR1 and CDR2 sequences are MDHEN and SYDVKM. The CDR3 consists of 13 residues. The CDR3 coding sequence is TGTGCCACCCGAACCGGGATCTCCTACGAGCAGTACTTC. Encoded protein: CATRTGISYEQYF.

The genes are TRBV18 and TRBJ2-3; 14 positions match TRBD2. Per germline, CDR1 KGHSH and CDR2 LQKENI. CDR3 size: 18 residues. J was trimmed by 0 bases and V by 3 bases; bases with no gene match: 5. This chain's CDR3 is CASSPRTSGGPSTDTQYF. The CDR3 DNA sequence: TGTGCCAGCTCACCCCGGACTAGCGGGGGGCCAAGCACAGATACGCAGTATTTT. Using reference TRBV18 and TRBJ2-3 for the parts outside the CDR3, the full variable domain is NAGVMQNPRHLVRRRGQEARLRCSPMKGHSHVYWYRQLPEEGLKFMVYLQKENIIDESGMPKERFSAEFPKEGPSILRIQQVVRGDSAAYFCASSPRTSGGPSTDTQYFGPGTRLTVL.

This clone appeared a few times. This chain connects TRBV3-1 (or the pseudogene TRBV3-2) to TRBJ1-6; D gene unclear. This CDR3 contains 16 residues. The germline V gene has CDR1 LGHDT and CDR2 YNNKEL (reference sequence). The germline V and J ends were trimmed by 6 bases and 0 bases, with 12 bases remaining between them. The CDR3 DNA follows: TGTGCCAGCAGGTTGTCACAAGTCTCCTATAATTCACCCCTCCACTTT. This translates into CASRLSQVSYNSPLHF.

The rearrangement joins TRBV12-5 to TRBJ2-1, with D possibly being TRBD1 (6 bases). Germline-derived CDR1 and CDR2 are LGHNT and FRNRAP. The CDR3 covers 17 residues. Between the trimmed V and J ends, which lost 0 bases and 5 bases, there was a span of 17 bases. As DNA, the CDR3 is TGTGCTAGTGGTTTGGTACAGGGCAACCTCGGCAACAATGAGCAGTTCTTC. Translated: CASGLVQGNLGNNEQFF.

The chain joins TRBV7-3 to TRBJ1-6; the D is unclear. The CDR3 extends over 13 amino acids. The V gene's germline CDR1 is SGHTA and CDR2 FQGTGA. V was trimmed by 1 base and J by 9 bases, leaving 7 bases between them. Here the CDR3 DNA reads TGTGCCAGCAGCTTAATGGGAGCTTCACCCCTCCACTTT. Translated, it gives CASSLMGASPLHF. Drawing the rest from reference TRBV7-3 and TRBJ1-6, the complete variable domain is GAGVSQTPSNKVTEKGKYVELRCDPISGHTALYWYRQSLGQGPEFLIYFQGTGAADDSGLPNDRFFAVRPEGSVSTLKIQRTERGDSAVYLCASSLMGASPLHFGNGTRLTVT.

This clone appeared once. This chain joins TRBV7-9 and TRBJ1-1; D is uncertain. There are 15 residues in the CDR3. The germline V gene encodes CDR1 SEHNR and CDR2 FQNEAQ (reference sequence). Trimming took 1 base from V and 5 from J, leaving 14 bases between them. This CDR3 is CASSLVAWEGTEAFF. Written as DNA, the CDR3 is TGTGCCAGCAGCTTAGTGGCTTGGGAGGGTACTGAAGCTTTCTTT.

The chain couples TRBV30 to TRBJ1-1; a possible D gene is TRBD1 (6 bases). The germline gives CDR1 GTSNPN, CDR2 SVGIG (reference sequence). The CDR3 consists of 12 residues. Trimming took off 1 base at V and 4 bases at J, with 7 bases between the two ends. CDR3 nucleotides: TGTGCCTGGAGTGCCAGGGGCACTGAAGCTTTCTTT. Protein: CAWSARGTEAFF.

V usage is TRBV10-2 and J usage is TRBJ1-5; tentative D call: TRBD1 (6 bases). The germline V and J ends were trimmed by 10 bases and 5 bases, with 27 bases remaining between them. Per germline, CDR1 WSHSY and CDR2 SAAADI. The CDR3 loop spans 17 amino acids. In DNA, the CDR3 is TGCGCCACTAGGGGGGGTTTACAGGAGACTCGTGATCAGCCCCAGCATTTT. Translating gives CATRGGLQETRDQPQHF.

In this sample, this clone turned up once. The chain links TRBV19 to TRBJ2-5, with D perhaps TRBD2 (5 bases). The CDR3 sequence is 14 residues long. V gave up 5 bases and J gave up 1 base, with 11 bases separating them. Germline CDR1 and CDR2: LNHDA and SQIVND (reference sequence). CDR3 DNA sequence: TGTGCCAGTAGTGGCGGGCGGACCCAAGAGACCCAGTACTTC. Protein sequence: CASSGGRTQETQYF.

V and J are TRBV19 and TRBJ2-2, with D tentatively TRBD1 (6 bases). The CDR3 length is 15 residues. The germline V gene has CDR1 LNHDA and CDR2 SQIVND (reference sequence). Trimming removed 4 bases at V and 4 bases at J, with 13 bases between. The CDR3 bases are TGTGCCAGTAGTACGGAACGACAGGTCACCGGGGAGCTGTTTTTT. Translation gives CASSTERQVTGELFF.

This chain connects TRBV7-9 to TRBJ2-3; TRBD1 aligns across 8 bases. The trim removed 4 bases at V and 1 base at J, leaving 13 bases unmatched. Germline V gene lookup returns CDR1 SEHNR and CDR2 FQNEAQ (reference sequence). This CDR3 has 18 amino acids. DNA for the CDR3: TGTGCCAGCAGCTCAGACAGGGGATTATTATTGGGCACAGATACGCAGTATTTT. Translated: CASSSDRGLLLGTDTQYF.